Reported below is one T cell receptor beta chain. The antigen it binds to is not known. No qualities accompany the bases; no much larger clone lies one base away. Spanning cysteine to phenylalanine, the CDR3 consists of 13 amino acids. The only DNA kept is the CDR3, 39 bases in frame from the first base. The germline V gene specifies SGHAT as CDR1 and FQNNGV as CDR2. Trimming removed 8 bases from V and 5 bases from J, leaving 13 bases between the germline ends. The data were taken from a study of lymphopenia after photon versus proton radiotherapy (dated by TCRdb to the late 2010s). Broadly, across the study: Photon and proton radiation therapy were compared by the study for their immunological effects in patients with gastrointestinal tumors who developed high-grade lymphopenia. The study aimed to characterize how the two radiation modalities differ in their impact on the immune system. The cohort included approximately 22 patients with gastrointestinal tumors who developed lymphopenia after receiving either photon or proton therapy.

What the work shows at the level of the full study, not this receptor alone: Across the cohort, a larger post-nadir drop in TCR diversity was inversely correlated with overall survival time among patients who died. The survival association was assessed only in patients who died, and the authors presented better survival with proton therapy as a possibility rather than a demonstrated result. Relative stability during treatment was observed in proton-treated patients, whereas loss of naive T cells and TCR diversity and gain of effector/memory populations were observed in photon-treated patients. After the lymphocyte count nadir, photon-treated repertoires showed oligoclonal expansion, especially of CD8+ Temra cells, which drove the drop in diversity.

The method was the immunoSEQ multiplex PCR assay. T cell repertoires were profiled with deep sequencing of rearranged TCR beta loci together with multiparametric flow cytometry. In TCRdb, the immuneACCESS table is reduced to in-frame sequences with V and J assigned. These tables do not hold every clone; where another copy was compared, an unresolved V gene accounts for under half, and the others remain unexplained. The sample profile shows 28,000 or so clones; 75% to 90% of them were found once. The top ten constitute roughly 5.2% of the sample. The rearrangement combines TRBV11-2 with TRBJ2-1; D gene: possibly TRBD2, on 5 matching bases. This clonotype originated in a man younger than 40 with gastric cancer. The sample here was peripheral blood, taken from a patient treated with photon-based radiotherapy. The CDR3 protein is CASSRTVNNEQFF. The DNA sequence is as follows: TGTGCCAGCTCAAGGACTGTAAACAATGAGCAGTTCTTC.